This T cell receptor beta chain stems from a study of OX40 agonist ivuxolimab in advanced cancers. Study-wide points: CD4+ T cells averaged fewer expanded clones than CD8+ T cells. At 0.1 to 3.0 mg/kg and by week 6, clonal expansion occurred in CD4+ and CD8+ blood T cells.

At baseline, cycle 4 day 1, and cycle 7 day 1, blood was sampled. About this clone: Its antigen is unknown.

Sequencing used immunoSEQ multiplex PCR; TCRdb keeps in-frame clones, though not all of them. The repertoire holds approximately 58,000 clones, with 82% as singletons. There are 15 residues in the CDR3. Germline CDR1 SEHNR, CDR2 FQNEAQ (reference sequence). V lost 6 bases, J lost 1 base, and 6 bases stayed unmatched. The TCR originated in an adult with an advanced solid tumor such as melanoma, head and neck, liver or kidney cancer. Source: CD4+ or CD8+ T cells sorted from blood, taken in a trial of the OX40 agonist ivuxolimab. The V and J genes are TRBV7-9 and TRBJ2-1, with 7 bases fitting TRBD1. In nucleotides, the CDR3 is TGTGCCAGCAGGGAAGCGACAGGGTCCTACAATGAGCAGTTCTTC. Translated, it gives CASREATGSYNEQFF.